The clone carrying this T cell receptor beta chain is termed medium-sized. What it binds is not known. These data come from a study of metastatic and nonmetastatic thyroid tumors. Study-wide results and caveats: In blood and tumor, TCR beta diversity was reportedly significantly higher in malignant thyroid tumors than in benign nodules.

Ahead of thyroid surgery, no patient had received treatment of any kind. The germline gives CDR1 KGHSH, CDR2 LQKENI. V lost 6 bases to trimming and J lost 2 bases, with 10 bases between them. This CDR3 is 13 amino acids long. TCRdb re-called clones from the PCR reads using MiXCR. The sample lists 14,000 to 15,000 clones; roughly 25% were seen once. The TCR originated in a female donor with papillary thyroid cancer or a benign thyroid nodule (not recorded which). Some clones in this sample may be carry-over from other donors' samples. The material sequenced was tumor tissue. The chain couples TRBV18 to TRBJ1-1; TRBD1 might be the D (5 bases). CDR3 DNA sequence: TGTGCCAGCTCCTCCCAGGGAAACACTGAAGCTTTCTTT. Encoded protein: CASSSQGNTEAFF.